These 25 T cell receptor beta chains were all obtained from the same sample, sequenced in a study of graft-versus-host responses after intestinal transplantation. This table comes from immunoSEQ multiplex PCR, and its TCRdb copy is limited to in-frame clones, with some not included. The repertoire holds some 40,000 clones, with around 90% as singletons. Intraepithelial lymphocytes and lamina propria lymphocytes were released through processing of graft tissue. The starting material was ileum tissue, obtained more than 200 days after intestinal transplant. These receptors all stem from a human patient who received an intestinal transplant, so some T cells may come from the graft donor.

The chain employs TRBV28 and TRBJ2-7, with a weak D call TRBD1 (6 bases). Trimming shortened V by 6 bases and J by 0 bases, and 9 bases separated the two germline ends. The CDR3 spans 13 residues. CDR1 and CDR2 (germline): MDHEN, SYDVKM. CDR3 DNA: TGTGCCAGCAGCCCGGACAGCTCCTACGAGCAGTACTTC. Translation: CASSPDSSYEQYF.

The chain is built from TRBV11-3 and TRBJ2-5, with D uncertain. The length of the CDR3 is 11 residues. Germline-derived CDR1 and CDR2 are SGHNT and YENEEA. V was shortened by 2 bases and J by 4 bases, with 2 bases between the two germline ends. The CDR3 protein is CASSLRETQYF. The DNA of the CDR3 is TGTGCCAGCAGCTTAAGAGAGACCCAGTACTTC.

There are a few counts of this clone. The rearrangement uses TRBV4-1 and TRBJ2-5; 7 bases match TRBD1. The J segment lost 5 bases and the V segment lost 4 bases, leaving 10 bases of the junction unmatched. Per germline, CDR1 MGHRA and CDR2 YSYEKL. The CDR3 runs 15 residues. CDR3 sequence reads: CASSPIDRVRETQYF. Here the CDR3 DNA reads TGCGCCAGCAGCCCAATCGACAGGGTCCGGGAGACCCAGTACTTC.

This clone has a handful of counts. In the same sample, other DNA sequences code for this CDR3. This chain joins TRBV5-1 and TRBJ2-7, with D possibly matching TRBD1 (5 bases). The CDR3 is made up of 14 amino acids. Germline-derived CDR1 and CDR2 are SGHRS and YFSETQ. V lost 1 base and J lost 2, with 10 bases in between. CDR3 in DNA: TGCGCCAGCAGCTTGAAGCAAGGGGCCTACGAGCAGTACTTC. Amino acids: CASSLKQGAYEQYF.

This clone is a singleton in its sample. The CDR3 sequence is CAISEIRTGGYEQYF. The CDR3 DNA reads as TGTGCCATCAGTGAGATAAGGACAGGGGGCTACGAGCAGTACTTC. The chain has TRBV10-3 and TRBJ2-7; TRBD1 matches 10 bases. The length of the CDR3 is 15 residues. V lost 2 bases to trimming and J lost 3 bases; unmatched junction nucleotides: 4. CDR1 and CDR2 from the germline V gene are ENHRY and SYGVKD.

The chain links TRBV5-1 to TRBJ2-1, with D hard to call. The V gene lost 0 bases and the J gene lost 0 bases, with 7 bases spanning the gap. The CDR3 sequence is 15 residues long. Germline loops: CDR1 SGHRS, CDR2 YFSETQ. The CDR3 loop reads CASSLAESSYNEQFF. The CDR3 nucleotides read TGCGCCAGCAGCTTGGCAGAGAGCTCCTACAATGAGCAGTTCTTC. Full variable domain (remainder filled in from reference TRBV5-1 and TRBJ2-1): KAGVTQTPRYLIKTRGQQVTLSCSPISGHRSVSWYQQTPGQGLQFLFEYFSETQRNKGNFPGRFSGRQFSNSRSEMNVSTLELGDSALYLCASSLAESSYNEQFFGPGTRLTVL.

V and J are TRBV18 and TRBJ2-6; 9 bases are a match to TRBD1. CDR1 and CDR2 from the germline V gene are KGHSH and LQKENI. The CDR3 consists of 18 residues. V shed 2 bases, J shed 4 bases, and the junction held 9 bases outside the gene matches. The DNA of the CDR3 is TGTGCCAGCTCACCATTATTACAGGGGGCGCGCGGGGCCAACGTCCTGACTTTC. Translation gives CASSPLLQGARGANVLTF.

This sequence joins TRBV10-3 and TRBJ2-7, with 7 bases lining up with TRBD2. The CDR3 runs to 14 residues. The germline CDR1 and CDR2 sequences are ENHRY and SYGVKD. Trimming at V came to 6 bases and at J to 3 bases, leaving 8 bases not matched to a gene. The CDR3 is CAISPKAGDYEQYF. The CDR3 nucleotides read TGTGCCATCAGCCCCAAGGCGGGAGACTACGAGCAGTACTTC.

The chain recombines TRBV11-2 with TRBJ2-1; 7 nucleotides match TRBD2. CDR1 is SGHAT, CDR2 FQNNGV, per germline. The CDR3 runs to 15 residues. Trimming took 1 base from V and 5 from J; bases not matched to a gene: 5. The CDR3 coding sequence is TGTGCCAGCAGCTTAGGGGGCGGGAGACACAATGAGCAGTTCTTC. This codes for CASSLGGGRHNEQFF.

The chain recombines TRBV19 with TRBJ2-3, with TRBD1 identical over 11 bases. The ends lost 4 bases at V and 6 bases at J; junction bases unmatched: 9. The CDR3 covers 16 residues. CDR1 and CDR2 from the germline V gene are LNHDA and SQIVND (reference sequence). This CDR3 reads CASSTMDRGPADTQYF. The CDR3 region has the DNA TGTGCCAGTAGTACGATGGACAGGGGGCCTGCCGATACGCAGTATTTT.

This clone was found a few times. The genes are TRBV6-6 and TRBJ1-2, with D perhaps TRBD1 (5 bases). The CDR3 sequence is 15 residues long. Germline values: CDR1 MNHNY, CDR2 SVGAGI (reference sequence). V was shortened by 3 bases and J by 3 bases, with 14 bases between the two germline ends. The CDR3 DNA sequence: TGTGCCAGCAGTTATAGGGACTCTCCCCACTATGGCTACACCTTC. Translating it yields CASSYRDSPHYGYTF.

The chain joins TRBV5-1 to TRBJ2-1; D possibly uses TRBD1 or TRBD2 (6 bases each). Germline-derived CDR1 and CDR2 are SGHRS and YFSETQ. The CDR3 is made up of 13 amino acids. Trimming took off 1 base at V and 10 bases at J, with 12 bases between the two ends. The CDR3 loop is CASSLTGAQEQFF. The CDR3 DNA sequence: TGCGCCAGCAGCTTGACGGGGGCACAGGAGCAGTTCTTC.

This clone was seen more than once but under ten times. The DNA of the CDR3 is TGTGCCAGCAGCCACGGACTAGCGGTAACCGGGGAGCTGTTTTTT. This codes for CASSHGLAVTGELFF. The chain links TRBV6-5 to TRBJ2-2, with TRBD2 matching 10 bases. The CDR3 consists of 15 residues. Losses at the gene ends were 6 bases for V and 5 bases for J; bases not matched to a gene: 6. Germline assignment: CDR1 MNHEY and CDR2 SVGAGI.

This chain joins TRBV6-1 and TRBJ2-3, with 8 bases fitting TRBD1. Germline V gene lookup returns CDR1 MNHNS and CDR2 SASEGT. This CDR3 is built from 14 residues. Here the CDR3 reads CGTSGQGARDTQYF. As DNA, the CDR3 is TGTGGGACGAGCGGGCAGGGGGCGCGAGATACGCAGTATTTT.

The rearrangement joins TRBV11-3 to TRBJ2-3; D ambiguous. Germline CDR1 is SGHNT and CDR2 is YENEEA. Trimming shortened V by 4 bases and J by 2 bases, and 10 bases separated the two germline ends. There are 14 residues in the CDR3. CDR3: CASSSDNTTDTQYF. In nucleotides, the CDR3 is TGTGCCAGCAGCTCCGATAACACCACAGATACGCAGTATTTT.

The V and J genes are TRBV30 and TRBJ1-5; a possible D gene is TRBD1 (5 bases). V dropped 3 bases and J dropped 1 base, with 7 bases sitting between them. Germline CDR1 GTSNPN, CDR2 SVGIG (reference sequence). The CDR3 is 13 residues long. CDR3 sequence (DNA): TGTGCCTGGAGCCCAGGGAGCAATCAGCCCCAGCATTTT. The encoded protein is CAWSPGSNQPQHF.

The rearrangement joins TRBV5-6 to TRBJ1-1; TRBD1 agrees at 7 bases. The V segment lost 1 base and the J segment 3 bases; nucleotides outside the gene matches: 12. CDR3 size: 17 residues. Germline CDR1 and CDR2: SGHDT and YYEEEE. The CDR3 DNA sequence: TGTGCCAGCAGCTTGCCCTGGTCGACAGGGCGGGACACTGAAGCTTTCTTT. It yields the protein CASSLPWSTGRDTEAFF.

V gene TRBV5-5 combines with J gene TRBJ1-1; possibly TRBD1 for D (5 bases). This CDR3 spans 15 amino acids. Per germline, CDR1 SGHKS and CDR2 YYEKEE (reference sequence). V was pared by 1 base and J by 0 bases, with 10 bases between. CDR3 sequence: CASSLSQGMNTEAFF. CDR3 DNA sequence: TGTGCCAGCAGCTTGTCTCAGGGAATGAACACTGAAGCTTTCTTT.

The gene calls are TRBV5-1 and TRBJ2-6, with 12 bases that match TRBD2. This CDR3 region has 18 residues. J was trimmed by 0 bases and V by 3 bases; bases with no gene match: 4. Germline values: CDR1 SGHRS, CDR2 YFSETQ. CDR3 amino acids: CASSWGTSGFSGANVLTF. The CDR3 DNA is TGCGCCAGCAGCTGGGGGACTAGCGGGTTCTCTGGGGCCAACGTCCTGACTTTC.

This clone appeared once. V usage is TRBV13 and J usage is TRBJ1-1; the D gene is possibly TRBD1 (6 bases). The CDR3 is made up of 16 amino acids. The V gene's germline CDR1 is PRHDT and CDR2 FYEKMQ (reference sequence). The ends were cut back, 0 bases at V and 1 base at J, with 12 bases in the middle. The CDR3 sequence is CASSLGHGGPNTEAFF. CDR3 DNA sequence: TGTGCCAGCAGCTTAGGCCATGGGGGGCCGAACACTGAAGCTTTCTTT.

The chain recombines TRBV4-1 with TRBJ1-2; tentative D call: TRBD1 (5 bases). Per germline, CDR1 MGHRA and CDR2 YSYEKL. Trimming left V 3 bases short and J 0 bases short, with 11 bases between. The length of the CDR3 is 15 residues. CDR3 sequence (DNA): TGCGCCAGCAGCCAGAAGACAGACGCTAACTATGGCTACACCTTC. Amino acid sequence: CASSQKTDANYGYTF.

The chain uses TRBV5-6 and TRBJ2-1, with TRBD2 as a possible D gene (5 bases). There are 13 residues in the CDR3. V lost 3 bases and J lost 4, with 8 bases in between. Germline V CDR1 and CDR2: SGHDT, YYEEEE. The CDR3 nucleotides are TGTGCCAGCAGCTCCCGGGAATACAATGAGCAGTTCTTC. Amino acid sequence: CASSSREYNEQFF.

The chain has TRBV18 and TRBJ2-7; the match to TRBD1 covers 9 bases. The ends lost 4 bases at V and 5 bases at J; junction bases unmatched: 3. This CDR3 region has 13 residues. Germline lookup yields CDR1 KGHSH and CDR2 LQKENI. The CDR3, as DNA: TGTGCCAGCTCACTCCGACAGGGGGACGAGCAGTACTTC. Translated: CASSLRQGDEQYF.

The rearrangement uses TRBV5-1 and TRBJ1-2; D is unresolved. This CDR3 comprises 16 residues. The V gene lost 0 bases and the J gene lost 8 bases, with 20 bases spanning the gap. CDR1 is SGHRS, CDR2 YFSETQ, per germline. The chain's CDR3 is CASSLERFRGSGGYTF. The CDR3 DNA follows: TGCGCCAGCAGCTTGGAACGTTTTCGGGGAAGTGGAGGCTACACCTTC.

This chain joins TRBV5-1 and TRBJ2-1; tentative D call: TRBD1 (5 bases). The CDR3 is made up of 14 amino acids. Trimming left V 2 bases short and J 4 bases short, with 10 bases between. Germline V CDR1 and CDR2: SGHRS, YFSETQ. For the CDR3, the DNA is TGCGCCAGCAGCTTTACCAAGGGGTACAATGAGCAGTTCTTC. Translated: CASSFTKGYNEQFF.